One sample yielded the 11 T cell receptor beta chains listed below, sequenced in a study of blood T cell repertoires in COVID-19. Data came from immunoSEQ multiplex PCR; TCRdb stores just in-frame clones and leaves some out. The sample contains roughly 160,000 clones, 82% of which appear only once. What was sequenced was peripheral blood. All receptors come from a woman older than 75 with active or convalescent COVID-19.

This clone has more than one count but fewer than ten. The chain joins TRBV7-6 to TRBJ1-6, with TRBD1 matching over 7 bases. V was pared by 1 base and J by 5 bases, with 11 bases of the junction left unmatched. Germline V CDR1 and CDR2: SGHVS, FNYEAQ. The length of the CDR3 is 18 residues. Written as DNA, the CDR3 is TGTGCCAGCAGCTTAGTCGCGTTCCGGGACAGAAATAATTCACCCCTCCACTTT. Translated, it gives CASSLVAFRDRNNSPLHF.

The chain couples TRBV19 to TRBJ1-1; 8 bases are shared with TRBD1. V shed 4 bases and J 0 bases; nucleotides not matched to a gene: 4. Germline V CDR1 and CDR2: LNHDA, SQIVND (reference sequence). This CDR3 region has 15 residues. The CDR3 DNA reads TGTGCCAGTAGTACCAGACAGGGGATGAACACTGAAGCTTTCTTT. Its protein is CASSTRQGMNTEAFF.

The V call is TRBV7-3, the J call TRBJ1-1; D is possibly TRBD1 (6 bases). There are 15 residues in the CDR3. Germline V CDR1 and CDR2: SGHTA, FQGTGA. V lost 0 bases and J 0 bases, leaving 8 bases between the germline ends. CDR3 in DNA: TGTGCCAGCAGCTTAACGACAGGTCTGAACACTGAAGCTTTCTTT. Translation: CASSLTTGLNTEAFF.

This rearrangement joins TRBV28 to TRBJ2-5; D is perhaps TRBD1 (6 bases). This CDR3 spans 16 amino acids. Germline V gene sequence: CDR1 MDHEN, CDR2 SYDVKM. Trimming removed 6 bases at V and 4 bases at J, with 21 bases between. The CDR3 here is CASSPPQTGVGETQYF. The CDR3 nucleotides read TGTGCCAGCAGCCCCCCCCAGACAGGAGTCGGAGAGACCCAGTACTTC. Full variable domain (missing parts from reference TRBV28 and TRBJ2-5): DVKVTQSSRYLVKRTGEKVFLECVQDMDHENMFWYRQDPGLGLRLIYFSYDVKMKEKGDIPEGYSVSREKKERFSLILESASTNQTSMYLCASSPPQTGVGETQYFGPGTRLLVL.

The chain is built from TRBV30 and TRBJ1-2, with 9 bases aligning to TRBD1. The CDR3 loop spans 15 amino acids. Trimming took 5 bases from V and 8 from J; bases not matched to a gene: 15. Germline-derived CDR1 and CDR2 are GTSNPN and SVGIG (reference sequence). The CDR3 here is CAWAPLGQGGLGYTF. DNA for the CDR3: TGTGCCTGGGCCCCTTTGGGACAGGGTGGTCTGGGCTACACCTTC.

The V and J genes are TRBV9 and TRBJ1-4, with 8 nucleotides matching TRBD1. Germline loops: CDR1 SGDLS, CDR2 YYNGEE. The CDR3 is 16 amino acids. J was trimmed by 5 bases and V by 2 bases; bases with no gene match: 8. CDR3 bases: TGTGCCAGCAGCGTTCGCGGGACAGGCCTGAATGAAAAACTGTTTTTT. Encoded protein: CASSVRGTGLNEKLFF.

The chain uses TRBV29-1 and TRBJ2-5; 12 nucleotides align to TRBD1. V lost 6 bases and J lost 4; bases outside the gene matches: 6. The CDR3 is 14 amino acids. Germline CDR1 is SQVTM and CDR2 is ANQGSEA. CDR3 sequence reads: CSVRGDRGRETQYF. Here the CDR3 DNA reads TGCAGCGTCCGGGGGGACAGGGGGCGAGAGACCCAGTACTTC.

The genes are TRBV4-1 and TRBJ2-1; tentatively, D is TRBD2 (6 bases). Germline CDR1 MGHRA, CDR2 YSYEKL. The CDR3 sequence is 16 residues long. V lost 4 bases and J 9 bases, leaving 22 bases between the germline ends. CDR3 protein: CASSRRGGGGESEQFF. In DNA, the CDR3 is TGCGCCAGCAGCCGGCGGGGTGGTGGGGGTGAGAGTGAGCAGTTCTTC.

This sequence joins TRBV11-2 and TRBJ1-1, with D unclear. In germline, CDR1 is SGHAT, CDR2 FQNNGV. The CDR3 is 15 amino acids. The germline V and J ends were trimmed by 1 base and 1 base, with 10 bases remaining between them. CDR3 sequence (DNA): TGTGCCAGCAGCTTAGTAACGAGATCGAACACTGAAGCTTTCTTT. It is translated as CASSLVTRSNTEAFF. Using reference TRBV11-2 and TRBJ1-1 for the parts outside the CDR3, the full variable domain is EAGVAQSPRYKIIEKRQSVAFWCNPISGHATLYWYQQILGQGPKLLIQFQNNGVVDDSQLPKDRFSAERLKGVDSTLKIQPAKLEDSAVYLCASSLVTRSNTEAFFGQGTRLTVV.

The chain recombines TRBV5-8 with TRBJ1-5; the match to TRBD1 covers 8 bases. In germline, CDR1 is SGHTS, CDR2 YDEGEE. This CDR3 contains 15 residues. Trimming cost V 4 bases and J 9 bases; bases outside gene matches: 12. This CDR3 reads CASSGGSQGGGPQHF. The DNA of the CDR3 is TGTGCCAGCAGCGGCGGATCACAGGGGGGAGGGCCCCAGCATTTT.

The chain has TRBV5-1 and TRBJ2-2; 7 bases match TRBD1. There are 13 residues in the CDR3. Germline CDR1 is SGHRS and CDR2 is YFSETQ. Trimming at V came to 3 bases and at J to 10 bases, leaving 6 bases not matched to a gene. The CDR3 region is CASSWTGTKELFF. CDR3 DNA: TGCGCCAGCAGCTGGACAGGTACGAAGGAGCTGTTTTTT.